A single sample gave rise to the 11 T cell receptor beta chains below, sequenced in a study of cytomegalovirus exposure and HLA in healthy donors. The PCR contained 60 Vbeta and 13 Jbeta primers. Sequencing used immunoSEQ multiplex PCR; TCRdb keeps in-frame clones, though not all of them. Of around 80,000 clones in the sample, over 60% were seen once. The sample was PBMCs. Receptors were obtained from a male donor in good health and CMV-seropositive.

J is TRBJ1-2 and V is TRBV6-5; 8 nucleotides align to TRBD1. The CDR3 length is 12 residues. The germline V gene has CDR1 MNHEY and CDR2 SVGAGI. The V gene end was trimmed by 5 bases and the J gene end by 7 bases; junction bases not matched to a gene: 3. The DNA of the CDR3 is TGTGCCAGCAGTAGCACAGGGGGTGGCTACACCTTC. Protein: CASSSTGGGYTF.

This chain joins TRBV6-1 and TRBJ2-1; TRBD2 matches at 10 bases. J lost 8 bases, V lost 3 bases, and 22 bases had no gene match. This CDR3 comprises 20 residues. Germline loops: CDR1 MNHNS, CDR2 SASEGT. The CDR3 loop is CASSDGWPSGSGGILDEQFF. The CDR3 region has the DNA TGTGCCAGCAGTGATGGTTGGCCTAGCGGGAGTGGGGGAATCCTCGATGAGCAGTTCTTC.

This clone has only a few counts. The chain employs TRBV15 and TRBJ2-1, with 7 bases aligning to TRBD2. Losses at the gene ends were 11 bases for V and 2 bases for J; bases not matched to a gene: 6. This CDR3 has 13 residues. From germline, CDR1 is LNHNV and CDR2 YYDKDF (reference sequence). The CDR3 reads CARTSGAYNEQFF. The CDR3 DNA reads TGTGCCCGGACAAGCGGGGCCTACAATGAGCAGTTCTTC.

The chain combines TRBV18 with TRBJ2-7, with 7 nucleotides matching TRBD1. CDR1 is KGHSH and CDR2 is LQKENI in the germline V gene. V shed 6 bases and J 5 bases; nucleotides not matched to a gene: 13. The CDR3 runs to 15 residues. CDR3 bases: TGTGCCAGCTCCCGACAGGGCCCCTCTTCCCACGAGCAGTACTTC. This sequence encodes CASSRQGPSSHEQYF.

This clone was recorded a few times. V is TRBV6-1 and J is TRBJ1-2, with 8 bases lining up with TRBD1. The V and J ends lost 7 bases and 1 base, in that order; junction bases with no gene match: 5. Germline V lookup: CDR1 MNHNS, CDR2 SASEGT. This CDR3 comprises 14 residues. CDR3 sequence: CASILDRVNYGYTF. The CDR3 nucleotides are TGTGCCAGCATCCTGGACAGGGTTAACTATGGCTACACCTTC.

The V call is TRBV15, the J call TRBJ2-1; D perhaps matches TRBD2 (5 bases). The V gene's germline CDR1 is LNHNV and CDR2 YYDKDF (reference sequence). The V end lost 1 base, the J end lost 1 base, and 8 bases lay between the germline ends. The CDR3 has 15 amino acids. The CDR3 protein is CATSRAGESYNEQFF. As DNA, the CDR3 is TGTGCCACCAGCAGAGCCGGGGAGTCCTACAATGAGCAGTTCTTC.

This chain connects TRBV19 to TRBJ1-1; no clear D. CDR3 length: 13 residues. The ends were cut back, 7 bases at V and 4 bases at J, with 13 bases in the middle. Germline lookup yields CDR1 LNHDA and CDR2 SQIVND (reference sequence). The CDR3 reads CASKQPLGTEAFF. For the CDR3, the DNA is TGTGCCAGTAAACAGCCCCTGGGCACTGAAGCTTTCTTT. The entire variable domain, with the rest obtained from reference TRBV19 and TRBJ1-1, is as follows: DGGITQSPKYLFRKEGQNVTLSCEQNLNHDAMYWYRQDPGQGLRLIYYSQIVNDFQKGDIAEGYSVSREKKESFPLTVTSAQKNPTAFYLCASKQPLGTEAFFGQGTRLTVV.

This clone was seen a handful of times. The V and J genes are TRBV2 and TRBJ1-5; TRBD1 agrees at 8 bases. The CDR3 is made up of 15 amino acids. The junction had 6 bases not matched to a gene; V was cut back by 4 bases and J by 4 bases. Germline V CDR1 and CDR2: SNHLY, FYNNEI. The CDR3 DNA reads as TGTGCCAGCAGTGTAGATACAGGGGGAAATCAGCCCCAGCATTTT. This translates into CASSVDTGGNQPQHF.

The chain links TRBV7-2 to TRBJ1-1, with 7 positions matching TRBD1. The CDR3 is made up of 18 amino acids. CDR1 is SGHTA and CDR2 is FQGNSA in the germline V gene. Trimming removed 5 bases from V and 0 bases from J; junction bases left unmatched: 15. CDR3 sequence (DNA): TGTGCCAGCAGCCCTTATGGGCACCCCAGGGGGATGAACACTGAAGCTTTCTTT. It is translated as CASSPYGHPRGMNTEAFF. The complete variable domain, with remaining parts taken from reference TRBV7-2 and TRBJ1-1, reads GAGVSQSPSNKVTEKGKDVELRCDPISGHTALYWYRQSLGQGLEFLIYFQGNSAPDKSGLPSDRFSAERTGGSVSTLTIQRTQQEDSAVYLCASSPYGHPRGMNTEAFFGQGTRLTVV.

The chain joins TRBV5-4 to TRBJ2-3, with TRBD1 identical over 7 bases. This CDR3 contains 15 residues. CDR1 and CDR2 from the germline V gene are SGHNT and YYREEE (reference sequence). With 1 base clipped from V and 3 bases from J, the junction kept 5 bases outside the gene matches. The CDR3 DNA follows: TGTGCCAGCAGCTTGACCGTACAGGGGACAGATACGCAGTATTTT. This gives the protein CASSLTVQGTDTQYF.

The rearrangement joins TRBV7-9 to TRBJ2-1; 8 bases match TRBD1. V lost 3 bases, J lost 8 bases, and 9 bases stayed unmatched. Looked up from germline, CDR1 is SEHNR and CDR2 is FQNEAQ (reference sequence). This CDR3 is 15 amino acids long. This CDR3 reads CASSFDRGMVDEQFF. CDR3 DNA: TGTGCCAGCAGCTTTGACAGGGGAATGGTAGATGAGCAGTTCTTC.